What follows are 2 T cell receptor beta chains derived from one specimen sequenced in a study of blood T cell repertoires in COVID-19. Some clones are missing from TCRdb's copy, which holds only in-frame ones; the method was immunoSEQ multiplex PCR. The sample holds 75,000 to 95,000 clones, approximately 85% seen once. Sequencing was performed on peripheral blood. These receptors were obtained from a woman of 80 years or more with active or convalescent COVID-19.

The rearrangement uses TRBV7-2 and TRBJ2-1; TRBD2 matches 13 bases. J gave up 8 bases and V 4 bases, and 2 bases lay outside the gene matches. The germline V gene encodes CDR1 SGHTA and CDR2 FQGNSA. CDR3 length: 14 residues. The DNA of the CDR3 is TGTGCCAGCAGCTCTGGACTAGCGGGGGATGAGCAGTTCTTC. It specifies CASSSGLAGDEQFF.

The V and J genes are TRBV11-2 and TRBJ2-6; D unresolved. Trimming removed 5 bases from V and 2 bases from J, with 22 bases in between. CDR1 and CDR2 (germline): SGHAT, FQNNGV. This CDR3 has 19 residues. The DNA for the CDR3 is TGTGCCAGCAGCACTTCGGTCGTGTGGAGTCCAACTGGGGCCAACGTCCTGACTTTC. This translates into CASSTSVVWSPTGANVLTF.